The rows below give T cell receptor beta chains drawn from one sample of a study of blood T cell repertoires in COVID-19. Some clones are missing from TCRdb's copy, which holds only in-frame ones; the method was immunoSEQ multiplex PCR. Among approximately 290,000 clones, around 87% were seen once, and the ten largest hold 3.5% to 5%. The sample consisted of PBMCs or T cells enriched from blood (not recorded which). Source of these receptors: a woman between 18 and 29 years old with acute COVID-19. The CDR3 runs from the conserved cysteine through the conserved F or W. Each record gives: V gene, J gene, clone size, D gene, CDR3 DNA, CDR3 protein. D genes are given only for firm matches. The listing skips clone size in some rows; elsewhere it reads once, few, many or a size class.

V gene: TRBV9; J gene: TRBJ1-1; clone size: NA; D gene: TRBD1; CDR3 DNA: TGTGCCAGCAGCGTCGCAGGGGGCGGAACTGAAGCTTTCTTT; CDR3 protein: CASSVAGGGTEAFF
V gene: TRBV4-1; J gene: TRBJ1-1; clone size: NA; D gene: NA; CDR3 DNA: TGCGCCAGCAGCCAAGGACAGAGAGTAACTGAAGCTTTCTTT; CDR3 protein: CASSQGQRVTEAFF
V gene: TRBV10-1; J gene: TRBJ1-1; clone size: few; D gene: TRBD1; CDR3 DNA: TGCGCCAGCAGTGAGGAGAAGGACAGGCCTCCGAAAAACACTGAAGCTTTCTTT; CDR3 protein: CASSEEKDRPPKNTEAFF
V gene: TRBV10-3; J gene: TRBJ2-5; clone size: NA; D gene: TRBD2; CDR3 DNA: TGTGCCATCAGTCGCCTAGCGGGGCAAGAGACCCAGTACTTC; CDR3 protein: CAISRLAGQETQYF
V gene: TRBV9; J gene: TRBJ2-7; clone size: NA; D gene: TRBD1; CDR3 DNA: TGTGCCAGCAGCCCCAGGACAGGTTACGAGCAGTACTTC; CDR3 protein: CASSPRTGYEQYF
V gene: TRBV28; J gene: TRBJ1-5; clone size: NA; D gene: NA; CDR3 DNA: TGTGCCAGCAGTTTGCAGGGTAGGTTAAGGCAGCCCCAGCATTTT; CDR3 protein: CASSLQGRLRQPQHF
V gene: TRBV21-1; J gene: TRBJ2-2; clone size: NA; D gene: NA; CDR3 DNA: NA; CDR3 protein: CASSKVGQGARTGELFF
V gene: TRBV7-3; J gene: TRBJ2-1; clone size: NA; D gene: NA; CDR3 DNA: TGTGCCAGCAGCTCCAAGCACAATGAGCAGTTCTTC; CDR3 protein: CASSSKHNEQFF
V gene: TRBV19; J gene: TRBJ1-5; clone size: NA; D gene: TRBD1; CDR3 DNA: TGTGCCAGTACCTATGGAGGGGGCCGTAGCAATCAGCCCCAGCATTTT; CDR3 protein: CASTYGGGRSNQPQHF
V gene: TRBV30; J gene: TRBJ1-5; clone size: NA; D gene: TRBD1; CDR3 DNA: TGTGCCTGGAGTCTCCGGGACAGGGGGCTTCAGCCCCAGCATTTT; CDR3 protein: CAWSLRDRGLQPQHF
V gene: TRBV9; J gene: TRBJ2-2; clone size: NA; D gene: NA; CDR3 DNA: TGTGCCAGCAGCGTCGGACAGTTCGCGAACACCGGGGAGCTGTTTTTT; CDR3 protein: CASSVGQFANTGELFF
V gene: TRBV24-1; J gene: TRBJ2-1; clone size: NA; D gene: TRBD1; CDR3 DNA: TGTGCCACCAGGACAGGGGGCGCGTACAATGAGCAGTTCTTC; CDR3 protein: CATRTGGAYNEQFF
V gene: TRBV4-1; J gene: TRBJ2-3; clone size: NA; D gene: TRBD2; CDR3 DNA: TGCGCCAGCACCACCCCCGGGACTAGCGGGAGTGGAGATACGCAGTATTTT; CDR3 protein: CASTTPGTSGSGDTQYF
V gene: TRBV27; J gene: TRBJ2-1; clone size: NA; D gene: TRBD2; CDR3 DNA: TGTGCCAGCAGTTTTGGGGGGGGCTCCTACAATGAGCAGTTCTTC; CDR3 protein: CASSFGGGSYNEQFF
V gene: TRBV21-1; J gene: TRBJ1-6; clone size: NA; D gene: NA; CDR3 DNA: TGTGCCAGCAGCAAGGGGGGATCCGAAAGCTCCTATAATTCACCCCTCCACTTT; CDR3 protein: CASSKGGSESSYNSPLHF
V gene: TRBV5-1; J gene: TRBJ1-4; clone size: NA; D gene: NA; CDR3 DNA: TGCGCCAGCTGTCCAGCAACTAATGAAAAACTGTTTTTT; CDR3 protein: CASCPATNEKLFF
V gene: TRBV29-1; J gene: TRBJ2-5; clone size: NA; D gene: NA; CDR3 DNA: TGCAGCAATGGGCCTTCCCGGGAGACCCAGTACTTC; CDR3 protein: CSNGPSRETQYF
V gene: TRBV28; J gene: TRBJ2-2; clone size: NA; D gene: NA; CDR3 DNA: TGTGCCAGCACCTCGACCGGGACACAGAACACCGGGGAGCTGTTTTTT; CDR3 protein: CASTSTGTQNTGELFF
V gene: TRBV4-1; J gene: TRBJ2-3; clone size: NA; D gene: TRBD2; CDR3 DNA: TGCGCCAGCAGCCAAGAGGGGTTCTTAAGCGGGAGGGCCAGCACAGATACGCAGTATTTT; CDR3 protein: CASSQEGFLSGRASTDTQYF
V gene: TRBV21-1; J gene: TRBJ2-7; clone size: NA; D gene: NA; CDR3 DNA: TGTGCCAGCAGCAAAGAGGGACTACTGGGTTACGAGCAGTACTTC; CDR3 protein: CASSKEGLLGYEQYF